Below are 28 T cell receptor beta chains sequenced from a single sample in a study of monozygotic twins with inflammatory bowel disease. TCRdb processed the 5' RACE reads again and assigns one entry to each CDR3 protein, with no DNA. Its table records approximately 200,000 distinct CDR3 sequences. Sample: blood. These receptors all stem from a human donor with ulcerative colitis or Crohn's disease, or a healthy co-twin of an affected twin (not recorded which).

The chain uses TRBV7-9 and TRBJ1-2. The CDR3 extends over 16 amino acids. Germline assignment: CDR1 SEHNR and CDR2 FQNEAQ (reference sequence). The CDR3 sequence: CASSHGMAQANYGYTF.

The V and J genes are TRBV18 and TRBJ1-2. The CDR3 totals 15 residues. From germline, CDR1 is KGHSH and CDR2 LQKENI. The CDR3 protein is CASSTSATTNYGYTF.

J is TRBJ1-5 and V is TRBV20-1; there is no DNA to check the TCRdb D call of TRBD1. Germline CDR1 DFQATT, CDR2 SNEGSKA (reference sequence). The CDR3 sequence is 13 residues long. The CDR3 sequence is CSARIAGGQPQHF.

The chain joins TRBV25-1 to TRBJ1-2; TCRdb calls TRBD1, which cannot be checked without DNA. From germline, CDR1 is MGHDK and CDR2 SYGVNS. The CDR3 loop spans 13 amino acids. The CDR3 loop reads CASSARTGYGYTF.

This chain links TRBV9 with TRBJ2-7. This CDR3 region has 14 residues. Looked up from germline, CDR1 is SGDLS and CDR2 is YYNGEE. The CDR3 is CASSVDPGSYEQYF.

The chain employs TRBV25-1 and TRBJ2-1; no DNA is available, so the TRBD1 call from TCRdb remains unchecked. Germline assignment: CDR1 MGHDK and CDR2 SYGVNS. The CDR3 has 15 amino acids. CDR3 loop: CASNRQGSSYNEQFF.

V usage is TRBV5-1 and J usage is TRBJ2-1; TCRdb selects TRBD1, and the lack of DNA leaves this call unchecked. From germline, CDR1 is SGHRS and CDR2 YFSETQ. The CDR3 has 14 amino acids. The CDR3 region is CASSLDSWGNEQFF.

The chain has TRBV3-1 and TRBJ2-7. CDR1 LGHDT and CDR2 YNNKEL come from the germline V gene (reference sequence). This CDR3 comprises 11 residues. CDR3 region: CASSQGHEQYF.

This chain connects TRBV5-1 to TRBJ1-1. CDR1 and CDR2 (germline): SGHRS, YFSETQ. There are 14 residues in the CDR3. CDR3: CASSLGMAREQAFF.

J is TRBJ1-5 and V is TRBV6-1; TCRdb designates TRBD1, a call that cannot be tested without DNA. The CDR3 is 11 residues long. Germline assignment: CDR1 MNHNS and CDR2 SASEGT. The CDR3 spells CASSEGPDRDF.

CDR3 sequence: CASSATRGLPTDTQYF. The V gene is TRBV7-9, the J gene TRBJ2-3; without DNA, the TCRdb call of TRBD1 cannot be checked. The CDR3 is 16 residues long. Germline CDR1 and CDR2: SEHNR and FQNEAQ (reference sequence).

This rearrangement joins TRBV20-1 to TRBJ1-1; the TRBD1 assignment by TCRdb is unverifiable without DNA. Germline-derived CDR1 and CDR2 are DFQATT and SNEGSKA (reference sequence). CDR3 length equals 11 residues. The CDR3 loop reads CSAEDRVPAFF.

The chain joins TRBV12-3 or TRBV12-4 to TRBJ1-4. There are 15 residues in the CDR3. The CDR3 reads CASSLGGGLNEKLFF.

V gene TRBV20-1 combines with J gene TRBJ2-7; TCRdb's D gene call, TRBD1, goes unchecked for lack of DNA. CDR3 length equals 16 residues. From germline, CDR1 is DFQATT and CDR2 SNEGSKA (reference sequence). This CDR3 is CSATEGSGAKPYEQYF.

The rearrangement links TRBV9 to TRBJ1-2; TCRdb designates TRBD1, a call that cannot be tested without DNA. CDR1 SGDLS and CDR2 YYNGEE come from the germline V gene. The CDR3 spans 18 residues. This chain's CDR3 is CASSVGIKNRGALDGYTF.

CDR3 residues: CASKGKDGYTF. The chain employs TRBV5-1 and TRBJ1-2. The CDR3 has 11 residues. Per germline, CDR1 SGHRS and CDR2 YFSETQ.

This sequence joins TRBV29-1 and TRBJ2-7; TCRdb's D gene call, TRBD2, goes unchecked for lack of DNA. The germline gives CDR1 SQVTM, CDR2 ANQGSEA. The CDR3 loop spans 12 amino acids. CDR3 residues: CSAGLNFYEQYF.

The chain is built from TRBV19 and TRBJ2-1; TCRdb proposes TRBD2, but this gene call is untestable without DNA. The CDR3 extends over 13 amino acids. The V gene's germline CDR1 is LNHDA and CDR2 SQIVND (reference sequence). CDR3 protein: CASSIQTSHEQFF.

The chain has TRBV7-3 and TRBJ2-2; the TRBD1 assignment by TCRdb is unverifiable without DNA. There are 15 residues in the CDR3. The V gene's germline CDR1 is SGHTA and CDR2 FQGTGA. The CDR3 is CASSEPGQNTGELFF.

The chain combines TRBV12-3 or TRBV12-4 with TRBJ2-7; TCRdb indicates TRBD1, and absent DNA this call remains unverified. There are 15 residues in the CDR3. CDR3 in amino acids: CASSPRVLLDHEQYF.

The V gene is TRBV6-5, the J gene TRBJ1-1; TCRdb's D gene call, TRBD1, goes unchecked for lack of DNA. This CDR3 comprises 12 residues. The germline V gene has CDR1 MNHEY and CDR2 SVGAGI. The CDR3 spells CASSSPDTEAFF.

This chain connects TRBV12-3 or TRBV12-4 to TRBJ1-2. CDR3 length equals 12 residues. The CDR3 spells CASSFGEYGYTF.

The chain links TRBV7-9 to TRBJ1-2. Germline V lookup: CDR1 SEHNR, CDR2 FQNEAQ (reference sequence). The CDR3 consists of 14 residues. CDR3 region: CASSLGGNNYGYTF.

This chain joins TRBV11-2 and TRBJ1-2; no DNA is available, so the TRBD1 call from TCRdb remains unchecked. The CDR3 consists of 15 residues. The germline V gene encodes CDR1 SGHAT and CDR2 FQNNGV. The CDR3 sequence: CASSLDPQANYGYTF. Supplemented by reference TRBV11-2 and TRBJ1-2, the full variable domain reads EAGVAQSPRYKIIEKRQSVAFWCNPISGHATLYWYQQILGQGPKLLIQFQNNGVVDDSQLPKDRFSAERLKGVDSTLKIQPAKLEDSAVYLCASSLDPQANYGYTFGSGTRLTVV.

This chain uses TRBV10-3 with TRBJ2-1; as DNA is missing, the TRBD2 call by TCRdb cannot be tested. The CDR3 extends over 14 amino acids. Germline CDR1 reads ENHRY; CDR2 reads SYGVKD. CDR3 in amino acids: CAISPGLGENEQFF.

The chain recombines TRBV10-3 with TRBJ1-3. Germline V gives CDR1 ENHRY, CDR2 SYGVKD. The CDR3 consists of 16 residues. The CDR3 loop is CAISEWTARSGNTIYF.

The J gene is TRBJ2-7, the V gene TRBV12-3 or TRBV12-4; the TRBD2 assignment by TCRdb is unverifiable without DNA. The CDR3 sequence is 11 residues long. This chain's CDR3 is CASSLSPEQYF.

CDR3 sequence: CASSEAGRGPYNEQFF. The chain joins TRBV2 to TRBJ2-1; TCRdb designates TRBD2, a call that cannot be tested without DNA. CDR3 size: 16 residues. Germline-derived CDR1 and CDR2 are SNHLY and FYNNEI.